This passage covers 14 T cell receptor beta chains from one sample sequenced in a study of blood T cell repertoires in COVID-19. Clones were sequenced by immunoSEQ multiplex PCR, and TCRdb holds only the in-frame ones, with some missing. The table has roughly 220,000 clones, about four fifths seen once. The sample was PBMCs or T cells enriched from blood (not recorded which). These receptors were collected from a woman aged 40 to 49 who had recovered from COVID-19.

The chain employs TRBV5-1 and TRBJ2-3; 8 nucleotides agree with TRBD1. J lost 2 bases, V lost 5 bases, and 4 bases had no gene match. The CDR3 runs 14 residues. Germline V gene lookup returns CDR1 SGHRS and CDR2 YFSETQ. This CDR3 reads CASSDRGPTDTQYF. CDR3 bases: TGCGCCAGCAGTGACAGGGGCCCCACAGATACGCAGTATTTT.

V gene TRBV7-9 combines with J gene TRBJ2-1; no clear D. CDR1 is SEHNR and CDR2 is FQNEAQ in the germline V gene (reference sequence). This CDR3 is 11 amino acids long. The V end was cut by 5 bases, the J end by 7 bases, with 6 bases between. DNA of the CDR3: TGTGCCAGCAGCGTAATAAATGAGCAGTTCTTC. This sequence encodes CASSVINEQFF.

Only one count was recorded for this clone. The chain is built from TRBV7-9 and TRBJ2-2, with no clear D. This CDR3 region has 14 residues. Deletions cut 5 bases from V and 1 base from J, with 8 bases between. CDR1 and CDR2 from the germline V gene are SEHNR and FQNEAQ (reference sequence). In DNA form, the CDR3 reads TGTGCCAGCAGCCCTTCCAGGAACACCGGGGAGCTGTTTTTT. Protein product: CASSPSRNTGELFF.

This chain links TRBV5-1 with TRBJ1-1; 7 positions agree with TRBD1. CDR3 size: 14 residues. V lost 1 base to trimming and J lost 1 base; unmatched junction nucleotides: 1. Germline V CDR1 and CDR2: SGHRS, YFSETQ. The CDR3 is CASSLYRGNTEAFF. In DNA form, the CDR3 reads TGCGCCAGCAGCTTGTACAGGGGGAACACTGAAGCTTTCTTT.

V and J are TRBV18 and TRBJ1-5; no clear D. Germline V gives CDR1 KGHSH, CDR2 LQKENI. V was trimmed by 2 bases and J by 0 bases, leaving 8 bases between them. CDR3 length: 15 amino acids. CDR3 in DNA: TGTGCCAGCTCACCAGGTCTAGGTAGCAATCAGCCCCAGCATTTT. Translated, it gives CASSPGLGSNQPQHF.

The CDR3 DNA follows: TGCGCCGGGCCCCCCACCGGACAGGATAGAACCATGTACGTC. It encodes CAGPPTGQDRTMYV. This rearrangement joins TRBV23-1 to TRBJ2-7; 7 nucleotides match TRBD1. TRBV23-1 is reported as an ORF; its role is uncertain. The CDR3 sequence is 14 residues long. V gave up 11 bases and J gave up 12 bases; unmatched junction bases: 22.

This chain uses TRBV7-8 with TRBJ2-1, with 7 bases identical to TRBD2. J lost 6 bases, V lost 1 base, and 9 bases had no gene match. The CDR3 length is 16 residues. Germline CDR1 and CDR2: SGHVS and FQNEAQ. CDR3 amino acids: CASSLGGGLVRNEQFF. CDR3 nucleotides: TGTGCCAGCAGCTTAGGGGGAGGACTAGTACGCAATGAGCAGTTCTTC.

This clone occurred a few times. This chain joins TRBV25-1 and TRBJ2-6; D possibly corresponds to TRBD2 (6 bases). Germline lookup yields CDR1 MGHDK and CDR2 SYGVNS. With 5 bases removed from V and 0 bases from J, the gap between germline ends came to 11 bases. This CDR3 contains 16 residues. DNA for the CDR3: TGTGCCAGCAGTCCCGGGAGTTCCTCTGGGGCCAACGTCCTGACTTTC. It yields the protein CASSPGSSSGANVLTF.

The V call is TRBV7-9, the J call TRBJ2-1; 9 bases are shared with TRBD2. Germline V gene sequence: CDR1 SEHNR, CDR2 FQNEAQ (reference sequence). V lost 1 base and J lost 10; bases outside the gene matches: 5. The length of the CDR3 is 14 residues. In DNA, the CDR3 is TGTGCCAGCAGCTTAGGGGCGGGAGGGCGCGAGCAGTTCTTC. Its translation: CASSLGAGGREQFF.

The chain has TRBV5-6 and TRBJ2-7; tentative D call: TRBD2 (6 bases). The V end was cut by 0 bases, the J end by 0 bases, with 10 bases between. The V gene's germline CDR1 is SGHDT and CDR2 YYEEEE. CDR3 length: 15 amino acids. The CDR3, as DNA: TGTGCCAGCAGCTTGGTGGGGGGATACTCCTACGAGCAGTACGTC. Translation gives CASSLVGGYSYEQYV.

The V call is TRBV7-2, the J call TRBJ1-4; D may be TRBD1 (6 bases). The CDR3 totals 16 residues. The germline gives CDR1 SGHTA, CDR2 FQGNSA. V was clipped by 6 bases and J by 0 bases, with 14 bases between them. CDR3 region: CASRPNRVSTNEKLFF. CDR3 nucleotide sequence: TGTGCCAGCAGACCAAACAGGGTATCAACTAATGAAAAACTGTTTTTT.

This clone was seen only once. The rearrangement joins TRBV27 to TRBJ1-1; 7 bases fit TRBD1. Trimming at V came to 0 bases and at J to 0 bases, leaving 4 bases not matched to a gene. The CDR3 consists of 16 residues. CDR1 MNHEY and CDR2 SMNVEV come from the germline V gene (reference sequence). The CDR3 region has the DNA TGTGCCAGCAGTTTATCCCTGGGACAGCTGAACACTGAAGCTTTCTTT. This gives the protein CASSLSLGQLNTEAFF.

The rearrangement uses TRBV5-1 and TRBJ2-2; a possible D gene is TRBD1 (6 bases). This CDR3 comprises 14 residues. In germline, CDR1 is SGHRS, CDR2 YFSETQ. V lost 7 bases and J lost 1, with 11 bases in between. CDR3 in amino acids: CASLQGQNTGELFF. CDR3 DNA sequence: TGCGCCAGCCTCCAGGGACAGAACACCGGGGAGCTGTTTTTT.

V usage is TRBV9 and J usage is TRBJ2-1; 10 positions match TRBD2. Germline CDR1 and CDR2: SGDLS and YYNGEE. The CDR3 is 17 amino acids. V was clipped by 0 bases and J by 9 bases; unmatched bases: 12. Here the CDR3 reads CASSVASGTSVGGEQFF. The CDR3 region has the DNA TGTGCCAGCAGCGTAGCTTCCGGGACTAGCGTCGGTGGTGAGCAGTTCTTC.